The rows below give T cell receptor beta chains drawn from one sample of a study of blood T cell repertoires in COVID-19. Using immunoSEQ multiplex PCR, the repertoire was profiled, and TCRdb retains in-frame clones only, with some absent. The table shows around 180,000 clones, with around three quarters occurring only once. Sequences were obtained from peripheral blood. All receptors come from a man aged 60-69 years with active or convalescent COVID-19. CDR3s include the opening cysteine and the closing phenylalanine or tryptophan. D genes are given only for firm matches. Clone size is given for some rows only: seen once, a few or many times, or a class if the clone is expanded.

>TRBD2|TRBJ2-1|TRBV11-3|NA|17
CASSPTKLAGVNNEQFF
TGTGCCAGCAGCCCTACAAAACTAGCGGGAGTCAACAATGAGCAGTTCTTC
>TRBD1|TRBJ1-1|TRBV19|NA|13
CASSWGQYTEAFF
TGTGCCAGTAGTTGGGGACAGTACACTGAAGCTTTCTTT
>TRBD1|TRBJ2-1|TRBV11-3|NA|15
CASSSGTGVGNEQFF
TGTGCCAGCAGCTCCGGGACAGGGGTAGGTAATGAGCAGTTCTTC
>NA|TRBJ1-5|TRBV2|NA|15
CASSEMAGLNQPQHF
TGTGCCAGCAGTGAAATGGCAGGGTTAAATCAGCCCCAGCATTTT
>NA|TRBJ2-7|TRBV19|few|12
CASNNRADEQYF
TGTGCCAGTAATAACAGGGCTGACGAGCAGTACTTC
>NA|TRBJ1-2|TRBV6-5|NA|15
CASNGIGRANYGYTF
TGTGCCAGCAATGGAATAGGGCGGGCTAACTATGGCTACACCTTC
>TRBD1|TRBJ2-7|TRBV6-6|NA|15
CASRTGQGGTYEQYF
TGTGCCAGCAGAACCGGACAGGGCGGGACCTACGAGCAGTACTTC
>TRBD1|TRBJ2-6|TRBV7-6|NA|19
CASSLGPGTGHSGANVLTF
TGTGCCAGCAGCTTAGGACCAGGGACAGGGCACTCTGGGGCCAACGTCCTGACTTTC
>NA|TRBJ2-1|TRBV18|NA|14
CASSPVRTYNEQFF
TGTGCCAGCTCACCGGTCAGAACCTACAATGAGCAGTTCTTC
>NA|TRBJ2-2|TRBV7-9|few|14
CASSWDTNTGELFF
TGTGCCAGCAGCTGGGACACTAACACCGGGGAGCTGTTTTTT
>TRBD1|TRBJ1-2|TRBV18|NA|13
CASSPGTEYGYTF
TGTGCCAGCTCACCAGGGACAGAATATGGCTACACCTTC
>NA|TRBJ1-1|TRBV7-3|few|13
CASSFRGGTEAFF
TGTGCCAGCAGCTTTCGAGGCGGCACTGAAGCTTTCTTT
>NA|TRBJ2-1|TRBV29-1|NA|14
CSVLLGPAGNEQFF
TGCAGCGTTTTACTGGGCCCCGCGGGCAATGAGCAGTTCTTC